Sequencing of this T cell receptor (beta chain) was carried out in a study of control samples from healthy donors and cancer patients (TCRdb year 2020). About this clone: The antigen it binds to is not known. The sample carries other DNA sequences with the same CDR3.

Libraries were prepared through the immunoSEQ multiplex PCR assay. The table was pulled from immuneACCESS by TCRdb, which kept in-frame rearrangements only. Such tables lose some clones; where checked, under half of the loss comes from unresolved V genes, and the rest has no known cause. This sample's listing comprises approximately 190,000 clones. The ten largest clones capture more than 2% of the sample. CDR1 and CDR2 are read off the germline V gene (reference sequence) as SEHNR and FQNEAQ. The junction shows trimming of 0 bases on V and 1 base on J, plus 3 bases between the germline ends. The CDR3 measures 13 amino acids from cysteine to phenylalanine. Of the read, only the CDR3 DNA is kept; its 39 bases are in frame from base 1.

The chain is made from TRBV7-9 and TRBJ1-1, with the D gene call left open. Material: blood. This clonotype was obtained from a woman in her twenties or thirties in good health. CDR3 protein: CASSLAQNTEAFF. The DNA reads as follows: TGTGCCAGCAGCTTAGCACAGAACACTGAAGCTTTCTTT.